This TCR beta chain was captured in a study of blood T cell repertoires in COVID-19. The overall study: Acute-phase and convalescent COVID-19 samples originated in the United States, Italy and Spain. T cells, B-cell-depleted T cells, or PBMCs supplied cDNA or gDNA.

Germline V gene lookup returns CDR1 SGHTA and CDR2 FQGNSA. There are 15 residues in the CDR3. Trimming cost V 0 bases and J 6 bases; bases outside gene matches: 5. This clone was seen a few times. Source study methods: By means of reference gene primer amplification, nucleated cell counts were estimated. Assay: immunoSEQ multiplex PCR; the TCRdb copy retains only in-frame clones and omits some. The V and J calls and clone size are taken from that table; D and trimming were inferred from the DNA. The table includes about 190,000 clones, 70% to 85% detected once. Sequenced material: peripheral blood. The chain couples TRBV7-2 to TRBJ1-2; 9 bases are a match to TRBD1. This clonotype was obtained from a woman aged 50 to 65 with acute or convalescent COVID-19. CDR3 residues: CASSLASTGGDGYTF. In DNA form, the CDR3 reads TGTGCCAGCAGCTTAGCATCGACAGGGGGAGATGGCTACACCTTC. The full variable domain, completed using reference TRBV7-2 and TRBJ1-2, is GAGVSQSPSNKVTEKGKDVELRCDPISGHTALYWYRQSLGQGLEFLIYFQGNSAPDKSGLPSDRFSAERTGGSVSTLTIQRTQQEDSAVYLCASSLASTGGDGYTFGSGTRLTVV.